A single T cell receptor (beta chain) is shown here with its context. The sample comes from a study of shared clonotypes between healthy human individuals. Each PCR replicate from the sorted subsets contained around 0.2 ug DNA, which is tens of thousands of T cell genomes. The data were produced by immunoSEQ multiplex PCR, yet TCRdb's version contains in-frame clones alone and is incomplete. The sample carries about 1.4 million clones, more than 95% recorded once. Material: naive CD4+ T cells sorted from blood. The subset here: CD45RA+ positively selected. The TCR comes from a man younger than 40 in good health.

Here the CDR3 reads CASSGTPPEQYF. In nucleotides, the CDR3 is TGTGCCAGCAGCGGGACTCCCCCCGAGCAGTACTTC. The chain carries TRBV28 and TRBJ2-7; D may be TRBD2 (6 bases). Germline CDR1 is MDHEN and CDR2 is SYDVKM. The germline V and J ends were trimmed by 6 bases and 6 bases, with 12 bases remaining between them. The CDR3 extends over 12 amino acids.